These 10 T cell receptor beta chains came from one sample sequenced in a study of blood T cell dynamics during melanoma immunotherapy. Clones were read by immunoSEQ multiplex PCR, and TCRdb kept only the in-frame ones, dropping some. Among 13,000 to 15,000 clones listed, approximately 90% were seen once. Time point reported: week 3, after first cycle of checkpoint inhibitor. Sequencing was performed on blood, taken from a patient treated with checkpoint blockade. All receptors come from a human donor with melanoma.

In its sample, this clone was seen once. The chain combines TRBV2 with TRBJ2-7, with D perhaps TRBD2 (6 bases). Trimming left V 7 bases short and J 6 bases short, with 16 bases between. Germline V CDR1 and CDR2: SNHLY, FYNNEI. CDR3 length: 13 residues. The CDR3 loop is CASNRRDGSEQYF. The CDR3 nucleotides are TGTGCCAGCAATAGGCGGGACGGGTCCGAGCAGTACTTC.

This clone was recorded only once. The chain combines TRBV29-1 with TRBJ1-5; TRBD1 agrees at 8 bases. J gave up 4 bases and V 6 bases, and 8 bases lay outside the gene matches. The CDR3 runs 14 residues. The germline V gene encodes CDR1 SQVTM and CDR2 ANQGSEA. This CDR3 is CSVTGQGTNQPQHF. As DNA, the CDR3 is TGCAGCGTAACCGGACAGGGAACAAATCAGCCCCAGCATTTT.

J is TRBJ2-1 and V is TRBV10-3; TRBD2 might be the D (5 bases). Looked up from germline, CDR1 is ENHRY and CDR2 is SYGVKD. V was trimmed by 8 bases and J by 8 bases, leaving 19 bases between them. The CDR3 length is 14 residues. CDR3 sequence reads: CAISTGNSVDEQFF. The CDR3 nucleotides read TGTGCCATCTCTACGGGGAATTCCGTCGATGAGCAGTTCTTC.

The V and J genes are TRBV5-1 and TRBJ2-3; D is possibly TRBD2 (5 bases). This CDR3 has 14 residues. Germline V gives CDR1 SGHRS, CDR2 YFSETQ. Trimming removed 5 bases at V and 5 bases at J, with 15 bases between. In DNA form, the CDR3 reads TGCGCCAGCAGGCGGATTAGCGACGGAGATACGCAGTATTTT. The encoded protein is CASRRISDGDTQYF.

The chain recombines TRBV19 with TRBJ1-5; TRBD1 is a possible D gene (5 bases). CDR3 size: 14 residues. CDR1 and CDR2 (germline): LNHDA, SQIVND (reference sequence). V lost 4 bases, J lost 5 bases, and 12 bases lay in between. CDR3 in amino acids: CASSTGEGDQPQHF. The CDR3 nucleotides read TGTGCCAGTAGTACCGGAGAAGGGGATCAGCCCCAGCATTTT.

CDR3 DNA sequence: TGTGCCAGCAGCCCGAGGCCTCTAGCGGAGTACAATGAGCAGTTCTTC. This gives the protein CASSPRPLAEYNEQFF. The chain joins TRBV7-9 to TRBJ2-1; 7 nucleotides match TRBD2. From germline, CDR1 is SEHNR and CDR2 FQNEAQ (reference sequence). V was clipped by 5 bases and J by 4 bases; unmatched bases: 11. This CDR3 is built from 16 residues.

The rearrangement uses TRBV28 and TRBJ1-1; D call uncertain. CDR3 length: 13 amino acids. V lost 6 bases to trimming and J lost 1 base, with 9 bases between them. Germline V gives CDR1 MDHEN, CDR2 SYDVKM. The CDR3 sequence is CASRSSGNTEAFF. The DNA for the CDR3 is TGTGCCAGCAGATCGTCGGGGAACACTGAAGCTTTCTTT.

The chain joins TRBV6-4 to TRBJ2-3, with D maybe TRBD2 (5 bases). The V end was cut by 0 bases, the J end by 3 bases, with 16 bases between. Germline CDR1 and CDR2: MRHNA and SNTAGT. The CDR3 extends over 17 amino acids. CDR3 bases: TGTGCCAGCAGTGACTCGGGTTCCGGGTCGGGAACAGATACGCAGTATTTT. Amino acid sequence: CASSDSGSGSGTDTQYF.

The chain employs TRBV7-9 and TRBJ2-1; tentative D call: TRBD1 (5 bases). Germline CDR1 SEHNR, CDR2 FQNEAQ (reference sequence). Between the trimmed V and J ends, which lost 5 bases and 8 bases, there was a span of 10 bases. There are 12 residues in the CDR3. This CDR3 is CASSPEGDEQFF. CDR3 DNA sequence: TGTGCCAGCAGCCCCGAAGGGGATGAGCAGTTCTTC.

The V and J genes are TRBV10-1 and TRBJ2-2, with D unresolved. CDR3 size: 12 residues. The V gene's germline CDR1 is WNHNN and CDR2 SYGVQD (reference sequence). Trimming left V 2 bases short and J 8 bases short, with 6 bases between. This CDR3 reads CASSESTGELFF. DNA of the CDR3: TGCGCCAGCAGTGAGAGTACTGGGGAGCTGTTTTTT.